Presented here are 23 T cell receptor beta chains from one specimen sequenced in a study of spatial heterogeneity in lung cancer (dated by TCRdb to the late 2010s). The investigation overall reported the following: The number of expanded intratumoral alpha and beta TCRs correlated with the tumor nonsynonymous mutation count.

These receptors are not linked to any known antigen. The intended sense of this specimen's time point label: sample taken at primary tumor resection. Library prep was done by 5' RACE. The instrument given in TCRdb is NextSeq 500. In-frame beta chains were kept once TCRdb had trimmed the public reads at Q25 with fastp and called clones with MiXCR. Records with the same CDR3 protein are collapsed into one entry carrying the most frequent genes and DNA. This sample gives about 7,000 distinct CDR3 sequences in total; about an eighth of them show up just once. Approximately 8.1% of the sample comes from the top ten. Material: lung tumor tissue, obtained at surgery. Receptors originate from a male donor with early-stage non-small cell lung cancer.

This clonotype was detected ten times or more. The chain combines TRBV6-6 with TRBJ1-5, with D possibly being TRBD1 (6 bases). Trimming removed 7 bases from V and 7 bases from J, with 14 bases in between. From germline, CDR1 is MNHNY and CDR2 SVGAGI (reference sequence). The CDR3 length is 13 residues. CDR3 loop: CASIPGAGQPQHF. CDR3 DNA: TGTGCCAGCATCCCGGGGGCCGGCCAGCCCCAGCATTTT.

This clonotype is judged medium-sized. The V call is TRBV6-1, the J call TRBJ2-1, with D maybe TRBD2 (5 bases). CDR3 length equals 19 residues. V was clipped by 4 bases and J by 9 bases, with 31 bases between them. CDR1 and CDR2 from the germline V gene are MNHNS and SASEGT. For the CDR3, the DNA is TGTGCCAGCAGTGCGGCTTCTTCCTACGCTAGGGCTAGCAATAGTGAGCAGTTCTTC. Its protein is CASSAASSYARASNSEQFF.

This clonotype was observed at least ten times. V usage is TRBV5-1 and J usage is TRBJ2-1, with D tentatively TRBD2 (5 bases). Trimming shortened V by 8 bases and J by 5 bases, and 14 bases separated the two germline ends. The V gene's germline CDR1 is SGHRS and CDR2 YFSETQ. This CDR3 contains 13 residues. The DNA for the CDR3 is TGCGCCAGTGCTAAGGGAGCCGACAATGAGCAGTTCTTC. Its translation is CASAKGADNEQFF.

Relative to its sample, this clonotype is large. The chain employs TRBV25-1 and TRBJ2-2; D uncertain. Trimming shortened V by 3 bases and J by 3 bases, and 2 bases separated the two germline ends. The CDR3 length is 12 residues. CDR1 MGHDK and CDR2 SYGVNS come from the germline V gene. CDR3 nucleotide sequence: TGTGCCAGCAGTGAGGACACCGGGGAGCTGTTTTTT. Protein sequence: CASSEDTGELFF.

In its sample, this clonotype was seen many times. The chain links TRBV5-1 to TRBJ2-5; 12 nucleotides align to TRBD2. Looked up from germline, CDR1 is SGHRS and CDR2 is YFSETQ. The V segment lost 4 bases and the J segment 3 bases; nucleotides outside the gene matches: 4. CDR3 length equals 15 residues. CDR3 sequence: CASSHGLAGKETQYF. As DNA, the CDR3 is TGCGCCAGCAGCCATGGACTAGCGGGGAAAGAGACCCAGTACTTC.

Written as DNA, the CDR3 is TGTGCCAGCAGCCAAGGTGTCGGACCCACCTCTACGAATGAGCAGTTCTTC. Protein product: CASSQGVGPTSTNEQFF. The genes are TRBV3-1 and TRBJ2-1; D remains ambiguous. Trimming took off 1 base at V and 7 bases at J, with 20 bases between the two ends. Germline CDR1 and CDR2: LGHDT and YNNKEL (reference sequence). The CDR3 is 17 residues long.

By proportion, this clonotype is medium-sized. This chain uses TRBV29-1 with TRBJ2-3; 7 bases align to TRBD1. The CDR3 is 11 residues long. Germline assignment: CDR1 SQVTM and CDR2 ANQGSEA. J gave up 6 bases and V 6 bases, and 3 bases lay outside the gene matches. The CDR3 sequence is CSVWTGDTQYF. CDR3 nucleotide sequence: TGCAGCGTGTGGACAGGCGATACGCAGTATTTT.

This clonotype was found many times. The rearrangement links TRBV4-2 to TRBJ2-7, with 8 bases lining up with TRBD2. The CDR3 spans 16 residues. CDR1 is LGHNA and CDR2 is YNFKEQ in the germline V gene. Trimming at V came to 4 bases and at J to 3 bases, leaving 11 bases not matched to a gene. The DNA of the CDR3 is TGTGCCAGCAGCCCAGACTCGTCGGGGGGGATCTACGAGCAGTACTTC. The encoded protein is CASSPDSSGGIYEQYF.

This clonotype came up many times. The chain combines TRBV19 with TRBJ1-1; D possibly corresponds to TRBD1 (5 bases). Germline CDR1 LNHDA, CDR2 SQIVND (reference sequence). The length of the CDR3 is 14 residues. V was pared by 5 bases and J by 1 base, with 11 bases between. CDR3 DNA sequence: TGTGCCAGTAGTGGGACCTTTGAGAACACTGAAGCTTTCTTT. Residues: CASSGTFENTEAFF.

The V call is TRBV6-5, the J call TRBJ2-7; a possible D gene is TRBD2 (5 bases). Looked up from germline, CDR1 is MNHEY and CDR2 is SVGAGI. V lost 2 bases, J lost 6 bases, and 11 bases lay in between. The CDR3 loop spans 13 amino acids. The CDR3 DNA is TGTGCCAGCAGTTACGAGGGATCGTTCGAGCAGTACTTC. This translates into CASSYEGSFEQYF.

This clonotype was detected a few times. V usage is TRBV9 and J usage is TRBJ2-7, with TRBD1 identical over 9 bases. The germline CDR1 and CDR2 sequences are SGDLS and YYNGEE. Trimming cost V 4 bases and J 5 bases; bases outside gene matches: 7. The CDR3 sequence is 14 residues long. The CDR3 loop reads CASSSTGGLDEQYF. In DNA, the CDR3 is TGTGCCAGCAGCTCAACAGGGGGCCTGGACGAGCAGTACTTC. The variable domain in full, completed from reference TRBV9 and TRBJ2-7, reads DSGVTQTPKHLITATGQRVTLRCSPRSGDLSVYWYQQSLDQGLQFLIQYYNGEERAKGNILERFSAQQFPDLHSELNLSSLELGDSALYFCASSSTGGLDEQYFGPGTRLTVT.

This clonotype was found many times. This rearrangement joins TRBV20-1 to TRBJ2-1; D gene uncertain. In germline, CDR1 is DFQATT, CDR2 SNEGSKA (reference sequence). The CDR3 sequence is 11 residues long. V was trimmed by 2 bases and J by 15 bases, leaving 14 bases between them. This CDR3 is CSARLPDILFF. The CDR3 DNA reads as TGCAGTGCTAGACTCCCCGACATACTGTTCTTC.

This clonotype was recorded at least ten times. This chain uses TRBV20-1 with TRBJ2-5, with D unclear. Germline-derived CDR1 and CDR2 are DFQATT and SNEGSKA (reference sequence). V shed 5 bases and J shed 4 bases, with 17 bases lying between them. CDR3 size: 14 residues. DNA of the CDR3: TGCAGTGCTCCCAAGTGGGGTTGGGCAGAGACCCAGTACTTC. This codes for CSAPKWGWAETQYF.

In its sample, this clonotype ranks as medium-sized (0.01 to 0.1%). This sequence joins TRBV15 and TRBJ2-1, with D possibly being TRBD1 (5 bases). The CDR3 contains 15 residues. V lost 0 bases and J lost 3, with 9 bases in between. Germline assignment: CDR1 LNHNV and CDR2 YYDKDF (reference sequence). In DNA form, the CDR3 reads TGTGCCACCAGCAGAGAGCAGGGATACTACAATGAGCAGTTCTTC. This sequence encodes CATSREQGYYNEQFF.

This chain joins TRBV3-1 and TRBJ1-1, with unresolved D. CDR3 length: 13 residues. The V end lost 6 bases, the J end lost 2 bases, and 10 bases lay between the germline ends. The germline V gene has CDR1 LGHDT and CDR2 YNNKEL (reference sequence). The CDR3 nucleotides read TGTGCCAGCAGTGCCGAATTTAACACTGAAGCTTTCTTT. It specifies CASSAEFNTEAFF.

This clonotype was counted ten times or more. The gene calls are TRBV27 and TRBJ2-7, with D maybe TRBD2 (6 bases). CDR1 is MNHEY, CDR2 SMNVEV, per germline (reference sequence). The CDR3 has 12 residues. Trimming took off 7 bases at V and 0 bases at J, with 7 bases between the two ends. This chain's CDR3 is CASMGLSYEQYF. The CDR3 bases are TGTGCCAGCATGGGACTCTCCTACGAGCAGTACTTC.

This clonotype is labeled as medium-sized (0.01 to 0.1%). This chain connects TRBV7-9 to TRBJ2-6; TRBD1 matches at 7 bases. The trim removed 1 base at V and 1 base at J, leaving 4 bases unmatched. The CDR3 loop spans 17 amino acids. From germline, CDR1 is SEHNR and CDR2 FQNEAQ (reference sequence). CDR3 DNA: TGTGCCAGCAGCTTAGAGGGACAGACATCTGGGGCCAACGTCCTGACTTTC. It encodes CASSLEGQTSGANVLTF.

V gene TRBV11-1 combines with J gene TRBJ2-1; 8 bases are a match to TRBD2. The J segment lost 8 bases and the V segment lost 2 bases, leaving 8 bases of the junction unmatched. Per the germline V gene, CDR1 is SGHAT and CDR2 is FQDESV (reference sequence). This CDR3 has 15 amino acids. The CDR3 sequence: CASSLSSAGVYEQFF. Written as DNA, the CDR3 is TGTGCCAGCAGCTTAAGTTCAGCGGGAGTATATGAGCAGTTCTTC.

This clonotype was detected many times. The junction departs from the called germline gene at one end, perhaps through a read error. The chain links TRBV7-7 to TRBJ2-5; 7 nucleotides agree with TRBD2. This CDR3 has 13 amino acids. Looked up from germline, CDR1 is SSHAT and CDR2 is FNYEAQ (reference sequence). CDR3 loop: CASSSGGGETQYF. The CDR3 DNA is TGTGCTAGCAGCTCGGGGGGAGGAGAGACCCAGTACTTC.

This clonotype was observed at least ten times. The chain links TRBV7-2 to TRBJ1-5, with D hard to call. Germline V gene data show CDR1 as SGHTA and CDR2 as FQGNSA. V was pared by 2 bases and J by 0 bases, with 8 bases between. This CDR3 spans 15 amino acids. CDR3 sequence (DNA): TGTGCCAGCAGCTTATACTCGAGTAGCAATCAGCCCCAGCATTTT. It yields the protein CASSLYSSSNQPQHF.

This clonotype occurred many times. V is TRBV7-6 and J is TRBJ2-7; 8 bases map to TRBD2. Per germline, CDR1 SGHVS and CDR2 FNYEAQ. Trimming cost V 5 bases and J 5 bases; bases outside gene matches: 2. This CDR3 has 12 amino acids. The chain's CDR3 is CASSPGGDEQYF. In DNA, the CDR3 is TGTGCCAGCAGCCCCGGGGGGGACGAGCAGTACTTC. Looking up the rest from reference TRBV7-6 and TRBJ2-7 gives the full variable domain: GAGVSQSPRYKVTKRGQDVALRCDPISGHVSLYWYRQALGQGPEFLTYFNYEAQQDKSGLPNDRFSAERPEGSISTLTIQRTEQRDSAMYRCASSPGGDEQYFGPGTRLTVT.

This clonotype has ten or more counts. The J gene is TRBJ1-3, the V gene TRBV12-3 or TRBV12-4; maybe TRBD1 (5 bases). The CDR3 is 15 residues long. V lost 5 bases and J lost 1, with 12 bases in between. This CDR3 is CASSPRRGSGNTIYF. CDR3 nucleotides: TGTGCCAGCAGTCCTAGGAGGGGTTCTGGAAACACCATATATTTT.

This clonotype is medium-sized by share. The V call is TRBV5-1, the J call TRBJ1-1; TRBD1 aligns across 11 bases. The germline V gene encodes CDR1 SGHRS and CDR2 YFSETQ. V gave up 8 bases and J gave up 4 bases; unmatched junction bases: 10. The length of the CDR3 is 15 residues. The CDR3 sequence is CASKRDRGSGTEAFF. The CDR3 nucleotides read TGCGCCAGTAAGCGGGACAGGGGGTCGGGCACTGAAGCTTTCTTT.